The clone carrying this T cell receptor beta chain was seen only once. What it recognizes is unknown. Germline CDR1 MDHEN, CDR2 SYDVKM. The CDR3 is made up of 15 amino acids. Trimming pared 5 bases from V and 4 bases from J, leaving 17 bases between. The repertoire was sequenced with immunoSEQ multiplex PCR; TCRdb's copy has only in-frame clones and lacks some. The repertoire holds 900,000 to 1,200,000 clones, around 78% seen once, with 0.55% to 0.7% in the top ten. These data belong to a study of shared clonotypes between healthy human individuals. Study-level findings and limits: An effect of sequencing depth on clonotype sharing among donors was expected. Researchers found naive subsets generally carried larger estimated richness than memory subsets.

All of the donors resided in Nashville, Tennessee, and each was a Caucasian adult. Sequenced input: memory CD4+ T cells from PBMCs. Subset meaning: CD45RA-negative fraction. The chain combines TRBV28 with TRBJ1-1, with D possibly being TRBD1 (5 bases). The source of this sequence is a man younger than 35 in good health. Some clones in this sample may be carry-over from other donors' samples. This CDR3 is CASSPPGLPSTEAFF. The CDR3 nucleotides are TGTGCCAGCAGTCCTCCGGGACTTCCTAGCACTGAAGCTTTCTTT. Supplemented by reference TRBV28 and TRBJ1-1, the full variable domain reads DVKVTQSSRYLVKRTGEKVFLECVQDMDHENMFWYRQDPGLGLRLIYFSYDVKMKEKGDIPEGYSVSREKKERFSLILESASTNQTSMYLCASSPPGLPSTEAFFGQGTRLTVV.